These 2 T cell receptor beta chains share one sample of origin, sequenced in a study of blood T cell repertoires in COVID-19. TCRdb keeps only in-frame clones here, not all; method: immunoSEQ multiplex PCR. The table includes a few hundred thousand clones, under 85% detected once. Sequenced sample: peripheral blood. Receptors originate from a human donor with COVID-19, enrolled during active disease. The donor label of this sample is uncertain.

This clone was seen a single time. This chain links TRBV28 with TRBJ1-1; TRBD1 matches 7 bases. Unmatched junction bases numbered 8, after V lost 4 bases and J lost 0 bases. The CDR3 is 16 residues long. From germline, CDR1 is MDHEN and CDR2 SYDVKM. The CDR3 coding sequence is TGTGCCAGCAGTTCCCCCAGACAGGGTATGAACACTGAAGCTTTCTTT. Translated, it gives CASSSPRQGMNTEAFF.

The chain is built from TRBV11-3 and TRBJ2-5; 8 bases match TRBD2. This CDR3 contains 15 residues. Germline V gene sequence: CDR1 SGHNT, CDR2 YENEEA. V trimming: 3 bases; J trimming: 4 bases; junction bases outside the gene matches: 7. CDR3 sequence (DNA): TGTGCCAGCAGCTTGGGGCTAGCGGGCTCAGAGACCCAGTACTTC. Its protein product is CASSLGLAGSETQYF.